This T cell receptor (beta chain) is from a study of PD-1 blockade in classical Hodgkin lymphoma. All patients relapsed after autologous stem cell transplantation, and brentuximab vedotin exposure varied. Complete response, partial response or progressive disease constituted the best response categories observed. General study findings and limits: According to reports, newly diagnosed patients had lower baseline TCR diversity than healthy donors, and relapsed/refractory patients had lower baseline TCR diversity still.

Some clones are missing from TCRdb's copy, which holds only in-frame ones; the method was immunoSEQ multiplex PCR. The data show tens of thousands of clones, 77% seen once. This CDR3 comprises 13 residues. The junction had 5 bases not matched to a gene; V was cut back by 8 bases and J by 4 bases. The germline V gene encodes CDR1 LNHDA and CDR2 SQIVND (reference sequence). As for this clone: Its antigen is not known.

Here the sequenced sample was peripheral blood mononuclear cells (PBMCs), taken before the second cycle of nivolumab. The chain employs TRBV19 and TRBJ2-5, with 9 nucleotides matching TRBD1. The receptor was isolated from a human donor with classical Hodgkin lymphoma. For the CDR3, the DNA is TGTGCCAGTGGGGCGGGACAGGGAGAGACCCAGTACTTC. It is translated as CASGAGQGETQYF.